This TCR beta chain was recovered during a study of cytomegalovirus exposure and HLA in healthy donors. Study conclusions and caveats: A later analysis linked a missense variant in DCLRE1C to the trimming of TCR beta V and J genes.

This PCR relied on a set of 60 Vbeta primers and 13 Jbeta primers. Sequencing used immunoSEQ multiplex PCR; TCRdb keeps in-frame clones, though not all of them. Of about 140,000 clones in the sample, about 78% were seen once. Germline V gene sequence: CDR1 SQVTM, CDR2 ANQGSEA. The CDR3 length is 14 residues. After removal of 4 bases from V and 5 bases from J, the junction contained 3 bases not matched to a gene. As to this clone: What it binds is unknown.

This TCR derives from a man aged 40-49 years in good health and CMV-seropositive. The chain links TRBV29-1 to TRBJ2-2; 11 nucleotides agree with TRBD2. The sequenced sample consisted of PBMCs. CDR3 in DNA: TGCAGCGTTGGTCTAGCGGGGGGAACCGGGGAGCTGTTTTTT. It codes for CSVGLAGGTGELFF.